Below are 26 T cell receptor beta chains sequenced from a single sample in a study of blood T cell repertoires in COVID-19. Measured with immunoSEQ multiplex PCR; TCRdb has only the in-frame clones, and not every one. The repertoire consists of about 110,000 clones, with 71% occurring once and the leading ten covering less than 2%. The material sequenced was peripheral blood. The receptors shown here come from a woman in her thirties or forties with acute or convalescent COVID-19.

This chain links TRBV19 with TRBJ1-2; the match to TRBD1 covers 8 bases. V lost 0 bases to trimming and J lost 2 bases; unmatched junction nucleotides: 5. This CDR3 has 16 residues. Germline V CDR1 and CDR2: LNHDA, SQIVND (reference sequence). CDR3: CASSIDRDRTNYGYTF. DNA for the CDR3: TGTGCCAGTAGTATAGATCGGGACAGGACAAACTATGGCTACACCTTC. The entire variable domain, with the rest obtained from reference TRBV19 and TRBJ1-2, is as follows: DGGITQSPKYLFRKEGQNVTLSCEQNLNHDAMYWYRQDPGQGLRLIYYSQIVNDFQKGDIAEGYSVSREKKESFPLTVTSAQKNPTAFYLCASSIDRDRTNYGYTFGSGTRLTVV.

The chain employs TRBV13 and TRBJ1-2, with TRBD1 identical over 9 bases. CDR3 length: 13 residues. V was clipped by 7 bases and J by 8 bases; unmatched bases: 8. CDR1 is PRHDT, CDR2 FYEKMQ, per germline (reference sequence). CDR3 in DNA: TGTGCCAGCACCAGGGACAGGGTGGAAGGCTACACCTTC. This encodes CASTRDRVEGYTF.

This chain joins TRBV28 and TRBJ1-2, with 9 nucleotides matching TRBD1. The germline V gene has CDR1 MDHEN and CDR2 SYDVKM. The CDR3 loop spans 13 amino acids. V lost 7 bases, J lost 2 bases, and 2 bases stayed unmatched. The CDR3 spells CASTGTGNYGYTF. In nucleotides, the CDR3 is TGTGCCAGCACCGGGACAGGGAACTATGGCTACACCTTC.

This clone occurred a few times. V gene TRBV28 combines with J gene TRBJ2-7, with TRBD1 matching over 10 bases. The CDR3 covers 12 residues. Per germline, CDR1 MDHEN and CDR2 SYDVKM. The V segment lost 7 bases and the J segment 6 bases; nucleotides outside the gene matches: 3. CDR3 amino acids: CASTGTGVEQYF. The CDR3 nucleotides read TGTGCCAGCACCGGGACAGGGGTCGAGCAGTACTTC. The whole variable domain, remainder taken from reference TRBV28 and TRBJ2-7, is DVKVTQSSRYLVKRTGEKVFLECVQDMDHENMFWYRQDPGLGLRLIYFSYDVKMKEKGDIPEGYSVSREKKERFSLILESASTNQTSMYLCASTGTGVEQYFGPGTRLTVT.

This clone occurred a few times. A junction boundary mismatches the germline segment, possibly from a read error. The rearrangement uses TRBV6-4 and TRBJ2-3; TRBD2 matches 10 bases. Per the germline V gene, CDR1 is MRHNA and CDR2 is SNTAGT. This CDR3 spans 15 amino acids. The CDR3, as DNA: TGTGCCAGCAGTGAAGGAGGACTAGCGGCCCGATTTCCCAATTTT. It is translated as CASSEGGLAARFPNF.

The CDR3 region has the DNA TGTGCCAGCAGCTTAGGGCAGGGGGCACCGTCAGATACGCAGTATTTT. Translating it yields CASSLGQGAPSDTQYF. V gene TRBV11-2 combines with J gene TRBJ2-3; TRBD1 matches 8 bases. Trimming cost V 1 base and J 4 bases; bases outside gene matches: 7. Looked up from germline, CDR1 is SGHAT and CDR2 is FQNNGV. This CDR3 contains 16 residues.

This clone was recorded only once. The rearrangement joins TRBV2 to TRBJ2-3; 8 bases fit TRBD2. Germline trimming cut 1 base from V and 4 bases from J; bases unmatched to any gene: 4. The germline V gene encodes CDR1 SNHLY and CDR2 FYNNEI. The CDR3 loop spans 15 amino acids. This chain's CDR3 is CASSEGLARADTQYF. The CDR3 DNA reads TGTGCCAGCAGTGAAGGACTAGCGAGGGCAGATACGCAGTATTTT.

The chain couples TRBV19 to TRBJ2-5, with D uncertain. With 8 bases removed from V and 5 bases from J, the gap between germline ends came to 18 bases. CDR1 is LNHDA and CDR2 is SQIVND in the germline V gene (reference sequence). The CDR3 extends over 14 amino acids. The CDR3 sequence is CASSTTHQAETQYF. The CDR3 DNA reads TGTGCCAGTTCCACGACCCATCAAGCGGAGACCCAGTACTTC.

The rearrangement uses TRBV4-1 and TRBJ2-5; a weak D match, TRBD2 (5 bases). Looked up from germline, CDR1 is MGHRA and CDR2 is YSYEKL. Trimming took off 2 bases at V and 3 bases at J, with 10 bases between the two ends. The CDR3 runs 14 residues. CDR3 protein: CASSQSLGKETQYF. The DNA of the CDR3 is TGCGCCAGCAGCCAATCACTAGGAAAAGAGACCCAGTACTTC.

The chain employs TRBV2 and TRBJ2-3; D might be TRBD1 (6 bases). Germline CDR1 and CDR2: SNHLY and FYNNEI. The V and J ends lost 5 bases and 0 bases respectively, with 18 bases between them. This CDR3 region has 17 residues. For the CDR3, the DNA is TGTGCCAGCAGTCCAGGGGTAGACCCCTCTAGCACAGATACGCAGTATTTT. It specifies CASSPGVDPSSTDTQYF.

This chain links TRBV19 with TRBJ2-2; D possibly corresponds to TRBD1 (6 bases). The germline CDR1 and CDR2 sequences are LNHDA and SQIVND (reference sequence). This CDR3 contains 12 residues. Trimming cost V 4 bases and J 6 bases, with 6 bases left between them. The CDR3 nucleotides read TGTGCCAGTAGTAAGGGGGCCGGGGAGCTGTTTTTT. Encoded protein: CASSKGAGELFF.

The rearrangement uses TRBV9 and TRBJ2-5; D is undetermined. V was shortened by 2 bases and J by 4 bases, with 15 bases between the two germline ends. Germline V gene lookup returns CDR1 SGDLS and CDR2 YYNGEE. The CDR3 loop spans 15 amino acids. This chain's CDR3 is CASSVRGTGGETQYF. The CDR3 DNA reads TGTGCCAGCAGCGTTCGTGGAACCGGCGGAGAGACCCAGTACTTC.

The chain joins TRBV27 to TRBJ2-1; 7 positions match TRBD1. Germline values: CDR1 MNHEY, CDR2 SMNVEV (reference sequence). V lost 7 bases, J lost 12 bases, and 15 bases stayed unmatched. The CDR3 contains 14 residues. The CDR3 DNA is TGTGCCAGCATCCCCTGGACAGGTTCAAGCGCGCAGTTCTTC. Its translation: CASIPWTGSSAQFF.

This chain links TRBV7-2 with TRBJ1-4; D might be TRBD1 (6 bases). Germline CDR1 and CDR2: SGHTA and FQGNSA. Trimming removed 1 base at V and 6 bases at J, with 6 bases between. The CDR3 totals 13 residues. This chain's CDR3 is CASSLDRDEKLFF. The CDR3, as DNA: TGTGCCAGCAGCTTAGACAGGGATGAAAAACTGTTTTTT. The variable domain in full, with the rest retrieved from reference TRBV7-2 and TRBJ1-4, is GAGVSQSPSNKVTEKGKDVELRCDPISGHTALYWYRQSLGQGLEFLIYFQGNSAPDKSGLPSDRFSAERTGGSVSTLTIQRTQQEDSAVYLCASSLDRDEKLFFGSGTQLSVL.

This clone was seen once. The V call is TRBV19, the J call TRBJ2-2; a weak D match, TRBD1 (6 bases). CDR1 and CDR2 from the germline V gene are LNHDA and SQIVND (reference sequence). Trimming took off 4 bases at V and 6 bases at J, with 15 bases between the two ends. The CDR3 is 15 residues long. CDR3 amino acids: CASSTREKGAGELFF. As DNA, the CDR3 is TGTGCCAGTAGTACCAGGGAAAAGGGGGCCGGGGAGCTGTTTTTT.

The chain couples TRBV7-2 to TRBJ2-3, with 11 bases fitting TRBD1. The CDR3 is made up of 17 amino acids. Losses at the gene ends were 1 base for V and 2 bases for J; bases not matched to a gene: 5. The germline V gene encodes CDR1 SGHTA and CDR2 FQGNSA. CDR3 in amino acids: CASSLVLDRGPTDTQYF. Written as DNA, the CDR3 is TGTGCCAGCAGCTTAGTGCTGGACAGGGGGCCCACAGATACGCAGTATTTT.

This clone appeared a few times. This rearrangement joins TRBV3-1 (or the pseudogene TRBV3-2) to TRBJ2-7, with D possibly TRBD2 on 5 matching bases. The germline V and J ends were trimmed by 1 base and 2 bases, with 12 bases remaining between them. This CDR3 has 15 amino acids. The germline V gene encodes CDR1 LGHDT and CDR2 YNNKEL (reference sequence). CDR3 loop: CASSQVHGNTYEQYF. For the CDR3, the DNA is TGTGCCAGCAGCCAAGTACACGGGAACACCTACGAGCAGTACTTC.

The V gene is TRBV3-1 (or the pseudogene TRBV3-2), the J gene TRBJ1-2; 8 bases match TRBD1. This CDR3 is 11 amino acids long. V lost 5 bases, J lost 10 bases, and 3 bases stayed unmatched. Germline assignment: CDR1 LGHDT and CDR2 YNNKEL (reference sequence). The CDR3 protein is CASSDRGDYTF. The CDR3 DNA reads as TGTGCCAGCAGCGACAGGGGAGACTACACCTTC.

This sequence joins TRBV3-1 (or the pseudogene TRBV3-2) and TRBJ1-3; tentative D call: TRBD1 (6 bases). The CDR3 sequence is 14 residues long. V lost 4 bases and J lost 0, with 7 bases in between. CDR1 is LGHDT, CDR2 YNNKEL, per germline (reference sequence). CDR3 in amino acids: CASSLRGSGNTIYF. The CDR3 bases are TGTGCCAGCAGCCTCAGGGGCTCTGGAAACACCATATATTTT.

V is TRBV15 and J is TRBJ2-7; weak D call: TRBD2 (5 bases). The V end was cut by 3 bases, the J end by 2 bases, with 11 bases between. The CDR3 sequence is 14 residues long. Germline V gives CDR1 LNHNV, CDR2 YYDKDF (reference sequence). DNA of the CDR3: TGTGCCACCAGCAGTTCCGGGAACACCTACGAGCAGTACTTC. It translates to CATSSSGNTYEQYF. Full variable domain (missing parts from reference TRBV15 and TRBJ2-7): DAMVIQNPRYQVTQFGKPVTLSCSQTLNHNVMYWYQQKSSQAPKLLFHYYDKDFNNEADTPDNFQSRRPNTSFCFLDIRSPGLGDTAMYLCATSSSGNTYEQYFGPGTRLTVT.

There are a few counts of this clone. This sequence joins TRBV10-2 and TRBJ1-3, with D possibly TRBD1 on 5 matching bases. The CDR3 length is 14 residues. The V gene's germline CDR1 is WSHSY and CDR2 SAAADI. V lost 7 bases and J 4 bases, leaving 14 bases between the germline ends. CDR3 in DNA: TGCGCCAGCACCGACGGAGGGGACGGAAACACCATATATTTT. Encoded protein: CASTDGGDGNTIYF.

In its sample, this clone was seen once. The rearrangement joins TRBV2 to TRBJ2-1; 9 nucleotides align to TRBD2. Germline V CDR1 and CDR2: SNHLY, FYNNEI. There are 11 residues in the CDR3. V trimming: 7 bases; J trimming: 13 bases; junction bases outside the gene matches: 5. The CDR3 region is CASTAGGKQFF. CDR3 DNA: TGTGCCAGCACGGCGGGGGGGAAACAGTTCTTC.

The J gene is TRBJ2-1, the V gene TRBV3-1 (or the pseudogene TRBV3-2); 7 bases are a match to TRBD2. This CDR3 is built from 13 residues. From germline, CDR1 is LGHDT and CDR2 YNNKEL (reference sequence). V was pared by 4 bases and J by 10 bases, with 7 bases of the junction left unmatched. The CDR3 loop reads CASSPRQRGEQFF. CDR3 DNA sequence: TGTGCCAGCAGCCCCCGACAGCGGGGAGAGCAGTTCTTC.

This clone appeared a single time. J is TRBJ2-3 and V is TRBV4-3; D gene unclear. Germline lookup yields CDR1 LGHNA and CDR2 YSLEER. V lost 0 bases and J 3 bases, leaving 10 bases between the germline ends. This CDR3 spans 15 amino acids. Here the CDR3 DNA reads TGCGCCAGCAGCCAAGAACGCGACTTGACAGATACGCAGTATTTT. Translated, it gives CASSQERDLTDTQYF.

This chain links TRBV13 with TRBJ1-6; D may be TRBD1 (6 bases). This CDR3 spans 14 amino acids. V dropped 2 bases and J dropped 6 bases, with 8 bases sitting between them. Germline V gene lookup returns CDR1 PRHDT and CDR2 FYEKMQ (reference sequence). As DNA, the CDR3 is TGTGCCAGCAGCTTAAAGGGGGTTAATTCACCCCTCCACTTT. Amino acids: CASSLKGVNSPLHF.

The count of this clone is one. This chain joins TRBV14 and TRBJ1-4; D perhaps matches TRBD1 (5 bases). The CDR3 has 17 amino acids. CDR1 and CDR2 from the germline V gene are SGHDN and FVKESK. The germline V and J ends were trimmed by 8 bases and 8 bases, with 27 bases remaining between them. CDR3 residues: CASAIFERDSFFEKLFF. The DNA of the CDR3 is TGTGCCAGCGCCATCTTTGAGAGAGACAGTTTTTTCGAAAAACTGTTTTTT.